These T cell receptor beta chains were read from a single sample in a study of cytomegalovirus exposure and HLA in healthy donors. Generated by immunoSEQ multiplex PCR, the TCRdb table keeps only in-frame clones and is missing some. This table holds around 130,000 clones, more than 80% found once. The sample taken for sequencing was PBMCs. These receptors were obtained from a young woman in good health and CMV-seropositive. The CDR3 runs from the conserved cysteine through the conserved F or W. D genes are given only for firm matches. Clone size is given for some rows only: seen once, a few or many times, or a class if the clone is expanded.

TRBJ2-7	TRBV18	few	NA	CASSPRAYEQYF	TGTGCCAGCTCACCCCGTGCCTACGAGCAGTACTTC
TRBJ2-7	TRBV28	NA	TRBD1	CASSPLQGFEQYF	TGTGCCAGCAGTCCCCTACAGGGGTTCGAGCAGTACTTC
TRBJ2-7	TRBV5-4	NA	TRBD2	CAGEERGAVGEQYF	TGTGCCGGGGAAGAGCGGGGGGCGGTCGGGGAGCAGTACTTC
TRBJ2-1	TRBV30	NA	TRBD1	CAWSVGNRGYSYNEQFF	TGTGCCTGGAGTGTAGGGAACAGGGGGTATTCCTACAATGAGCAGTTCTTC
TRBJ2-2	TRBV5-6	once	TRBD2	CASSWIAGRVGELFF	TGTGCCAGCAGCTGGATAGCGGGACGGGTGGGGGAGCTGTTTTTT
TRBJ1-1	TRBV7-6	NA	NA	CASSTSAGYEAFF	TGTGCCAGCAGCACTTCGGCCGGGTATGAAGCTTTCTTT
TRBJ1-1	TRBV29-1	NA	NA	CSVEGADEAFF	TGCAGCGTTGAGGGGGCTGATGAAGCTTTCTTT
TRBJ2-3	TRBV7-7	NA	TRBD1	CASSLGTGSTDTQYF	TGTGCTAGCAGCTTAGGGACAGGTTCCACAGATACGCAGTATTTT
TRBJ1-2	TRBV6-1	NA	TRBD1	CASSEARGQEDGYTF	TGTGCCAGCAGTGAAGCGAGGGGACAGGAGGACGGCTACACCTTC
TRBJ2-3	TRBV7-9	NA	NA	CASSFTGLRIDTQYF	TGTGCCAGCAGCTTTACGGGACTTCGGATAGATACGCAGTATTTT
TRBJ1-1	TRBV7-9	NA	NA	CASSPRQDTEAFF	TGTGCCAGCAGCCCCCGACAGGACACTGAAGCTTTCTTT
TRBJ2-7	TRBV7-9	NA	TRBD2	CATGGAGHYEQYF	TGTGCCACGGGGGGTGCGGGGCACTACGAGCAGTACTTC
TRBJ2-7	TRBV5-1	few	TRBD2	CASSFNAGTSGLYEQYF	TGCGCCAGCAGCTTTAACGCCGGGACTAGCGGTTTGTACGAGCAGTACTTC
TRBJ1-1	TRBV18	few	TRBD1	CASSPQRTGRTEAFF	TGTGCCAGCTCACCACAAAGGACAGGGAGGACTGAAGCTTTCTTT
TRBJ1-2	TRBV2	NA	NA	CAIASTSNYGYTF	TGTGCCATCGCCTCTACCTCTAACTATGGCTACACCTTC
TRBJ2-7	TRBV14	NA	TRBD2	CASSQDPGLAGDYEQYF	TGTGCCAGCAGCCAAGATCCCGGACTAGCGGGGGACTACGAGCAGTACTTC
TRBJ2-7	TRBV20-1	NA	NA	CSVRRSYEQYF	TGCAGTGTTAGGCGGTCCTACGAGCAGTACTTC
TRBJ2-7	TRBV5-1	once	NA	CASSLRGSYEQYF	TGCGCCAGCAGCTTGAGGGGCTCCTACGAGCAGTACTTC
TRBJ2-2	TRBV9	NA	NA	CASSSQGPGLGAGELFF	TGTGCCAGCAGCTCCCAGGGGCCAGGGCTAGGAGCCGGGGAGCTGTTTTTT
TRBJ1-2	TRBV4-2	NA	NA	CASSLREQFWGEGGYTF	TGTGCCAGCAGCCTCCGAGAACAGTTTTGGGGAGAAGGTGGCTACACCTTC
TRBJ2-3	TRBV5-1	NA	TRBD1	CASSARQGPDTQYF	TGCGCCAGCAGCGCCCGACAGGGGCCAGATACGCAGTATTTT
TRBJ2-7	TRBV19	NA	NA	CASSISRTAYYEQYF	TGTGCCAGTAGTATAAGTCGGACAGCTTACTACGAGCAGTACTTC
TRBJ1-1	TRBV10-3	NA	TRBD1	CASSGQGSMNTEAFF	TGTGCCTCCTCGGGACAGGGAAGCATGAACACTGAAGCTTTCTTT
TRBJ2-7	TRBV9	NA	TRBD1	CASSPGDRDYEQYF	TGTGCCAGCAGCCCAGGGGACAGGGATTACGAGCAGTACTTC
TRBJ2-1	TRBV15	NA	TRBD2	CATSRDLGLAGSYNEQFF	TGTGCCACCAGCAGAGATTTGGGCCTAGCGGGCTCCTACAATGAGCAGTTCTTC
TRBJ2-7	TRBV27	NA	TRBD2	CASSRLAGTPEQYF	TGTGCCAGCAGCCGACTAGCGGGAACGCCCGAGCAGTACTTC
TRBJ1-1	TRBV11-2	NA	TRBD1	CASSPVTGGKEYTEAFF	TGTGCCAGCAGCCCGGTTACAGGGGGCAAGGAGTACACTGAAGCTTTCTTT
TRBJ1-2	TRBV6-1	NA	TRBD1	CASSDPWTGGGYTF	TGTGCCAGCAGTGATCCTTGGACAGGGGGGGGCTACACCTTC
TRBJ2-3	TRBV10-3	NA	NA	CAISDGGSADTQYF	TGTGCCATCAGTGACGGTGGGAGCGCAGATACGCAGTATTTT
TRBJ1-3	TRBV7-9	once	NA	CASSPDRSSGNTIYF	TGTGCCAGCAGCCCTGACAGGAGCTCTGGAAACACCATATATTTT
TRBJ2-5	TRBV5-1	NA	NA	CASSLEGGVFRETQYF	TGCGCCAGCAGCTTGGAAGGCGGGGTGTTTCGGGAGACCCAGTACTTC
TRBJ1-6	TRBV27	NA	NA	CASSLRQGWNSPLHF	TGTGCCAGCAGTTTGAGGCAGGGGTGGAATTCACCCCTCCACTTT
TRBJ1-1	TRBV18	NA	TRBD1	CASSPGDRLEAFF	TGTGCCAGCTCACCGGGGGACAGACTTGAAGCTTTCTTT
TRBJ1-3	TRBV6-1	NA	NA	CASRPSGERNTIYF	TGTGCCAGCAGACCGTCAGGGGAGAGAAACACCATATATTTT
TRBJ1-2	TRBV28	NA	TRBD1	CASSSTGDYGYTF	TGTGCCAGCAGTTCCACAGGGGACTATGGCTACACCTTC
TRBJ2-5	TRBV2	few	TRBD2	CASSGDYQETQYF	TGTGCCAGCAGTGGGGACTATCAAGAGACCCAGTACTTC
TRBJ1-2	TRBV19	NA	NA	CASSQGWNYGYTF	TGTGCCAGTAGCCAGGGGTGGAACTATGGCTACACCTTC
TRBJ2-4	TRBV30	NA	NA	CAWSVWRESNQYF	TGTGCCTGGAGTGTGTGGAGGGAGAGTAATCAGTACTTC
TRBJ2-7	TRBV30	NA	TRBD2	CAWRHLAGGNEQYF	TGTGCCTGGCGACACTTAGCGGGAGGAAACGAGCAGTACTTC
TRBJ1-2	TRBV5-1	NA	TRBD1	CASSLVTGSVYGYTF	TGCGCCAGCAGCTTGGTGACAGGGAGTGTCTATGGCTACACCTTC
TRBJ2-1	TRBV28	NA	TRBD1	CASSLLFRRTGSNEQFF	TGTGCCAGCAGTTTATTGTTCCGTAGGACAGGGTCAAATGAGCAGTTCTTC
TRBJ2-1	TRBV9	NA	TRBD1	CASSVGTGASDEQFF	TGTGCCAGCAGCGTAGGGACAGGGGCATCGGATGAGCAGTTCTTC
TRBJ2-7	TRBV25-1	NA	NA	CASSQVYEQYF	TGTGCCAGCAGTCAGGTCTACGAGCAGTACTTC
TRBJ1-5	TRBV10-1	few	TRBD1	CASRGPLGQHSNQPQHF	TGCGCCAGCAGGGGGCCCCTGGGACAGCATAGCAATCAGCCCCAGCATTTT
TRBJ2-1	TRBV5-1	NA	NA	CASSLELSYNEQFF	TGCGCCAGCAGCTTGGAACTATCCTACAATGAGCAGTTCTTC
TRBJ2-1	TRBV4-1	NA	NA	CASSHLAGTLNEQFF	TGCGCCAGCAGCCATCTAGCCGGGACTCTCAATGAGCAGTTCTTC
TRBJ2-5	TRBV5-1	NA	TRBD2	CASSSRLAGAQETQYF	TGCGCCAGCAGCTCCCGACTAGCGGGGGCCCAAGAGACCCAGTACTTC
TRBJ1-2	TRBV10-2	NA	NA	CASSARGGYTF	TGCGCCAGCAGTGCACGGGGTGGCTACACCTTC
TRBJ2-5	TRBV10-3	NA	TRBD2	CAISESTGGVTQYF	TGTGCCATCAGTGAGTCGACGGGGGGAGTGACCCAGTACTTC
TRBJ1-2	TRBV5-6	NA	NA	CASSRPEESYGYTF	TGTGCCAGCAGCCGCCCCGAGGAGAGCTATGGCTACACCTTC
TRBJ2-7	TRBV5-1	once	NA	CASSNVGGYSSYEQYF	TGCGCCAGCAGCAACGTTGGGGGGTACTCTTCCTACGAGCAGTACTTC
TRBJ2-1	TRBV28	NA	TRBD2	CASSPRLAGTIYNEQFF	TGTGCCAGCAGTCCTCGACTAGCGGGGACTATCTACAATGAGCAGTTCTTC
TRBJ2-1	TRBV7-9	NA	NA	CSSSLQSFHSYNEQFF	TGTTCCAGCAGCTTACAGTCTTTTCACTCCTACAATGAGCAGTTCTTC
TRBJ2-4	TRBV21-1	NA	NA	CARPRGPALAKNIQYF	TGTGCCAGGCCAAGGGGCCCCGCACTAGCCAAAAACATTCAGTACTTC
TRBJ2-5	TRBV4-1	NA	TRBD2	CASSQEPSGGHRETQYF	TGCGCCAGCAGCCAAGAACCTAGCGGGGGTCACAGAGAGACCCAGTACTTC
TRBJ1-4	TRBV6-6	NA	TRBD1	CASYGTGTFESEKLFF	TGTGCCAGCTACGGGACAGGGACCTTTGAGAGCGAAAAACTGTTTTTT
TRBJ1-6	TRBV28	NA	TRBD1	CASSFEQGAEPLHF	TGTGCCAGCAGTTTTGAACAGGGGGCTGAACCCCTCCACTTT
TRBJ1-5	TRBV7-2	NA	TRBD1	CASSWGGTGSQPQHF	TGTGCCAGCAGCTGGGGAGGGACAGGCAGTCAGCCCCAGCATTTT
TRBJ1-1	TRBV6-1	NA	NA	CASSEGGSPTEAFF	TGTGCCAGCAGTGAAGGGGGCAGCCCCACTGAAGCTTTCTTT
TRBJ1-2	TRBV6-1	NA	NA	CASHSTAHGPYTF	TGTGCCAGCCACTCGACAGCTCATGGGCCCTACACCTTC